This is a list of T cell receptor beta chains from one sample in a study of identical twins. From the 5' RACE reads, TCRdb called clonotypes with MiXCR, one entry per CDR3 protein. The sample yields approximately 700,000 distinct CDR3 sequences, roughly 6% seen once. Sample: naive T cells sorted from blood. The receptor source for this set is a man in his late teens or twenties in good health. Each CDR3 is given with its conserved first and last residue.

V gene | CDR3 protein
TRBV6-1 | CASTLGGTSGTRQYF
TRBV6-1 | CASIDRAYNEQFF
TRBV7-8 | CASSEGQASNQPQHF
TRBV5-5 | CASSPGQGVGTEQYF
TRBV7-2 | CASSLVGAYEQYF
TRBV7-9 | CASSGFWGANEKLFF
TRBV12-3/TRBV12-4 | CASRTDSTNTIYF
TRBV5-1 | CASSKNQGMVTEAFF
TRBV27 | CASSYPTGGGHGELFF
TRBV6-5 | CASILAGVYTDTQYF
TRBV7-2 | CASSPWGSGIFETQYF
TRBV5-5 | CASSSMTGWADEQFF
TRBV12-3/TRBV12-4 | CASSFKGSRDTEAFF
TRBV12-3/TRBV12-4 | CASSFRTSGGEQFF
TRBV6-1 | CASTWREGGELFF
TRBV28 | CASTGWGLANTGKLFF
TRBV27 | CASSLSFAGDQPQHF
TRBV2 | CASSPRGRGRYEQYF
TRBV7-3 | CASSHRGLAGTDTQYF
TRBV12-3/TRBV12-4 | CASRLLGLANNNEQFF
TRBV28 | CVSGSRAYEQYF
TRBV20-1 | CSASVDRAFGDNEQFF
TRBV20-1 | CSASLQGPVNSPLHF
TRBV6-5 | CASSYSTGVGEQFF
TRBV5-1 | CASSLELGHLYEQYF
TRBV20-1 | CSALSAGKYEQYF
TRBV5-5 | CASSLVHNQPQHF
TRBV6-4 | CASRGQGDLGGPSSSTDTQYF
TRBV7-7 | CASSPDGGPNTGELFF
TRBV4-2 | CASSHALVAGESNEQFF
TRBV4-1 | CASSQSRDRDNSPLHF
TRBV27 | CASSFGTSSYNEQFF
TRBV25-1 | CASSESPLAGELFF
TRBV4-2 | CASSQVGEGARSYNEQFF
TRBV30 | CAWRARLFNNEQFF
TRBV7-9 | CASRLHTQYF
TRBV4-2 | CASSEAPFAQHF
TRBV24-1 | CATSDVPGPSYNEQFF
TRBV5-1 | CASSLLRGYSETQYF
TRBV5-1 | CASSYGTNPPYEQYF
TRBV28 | CASSLWAASGSTDTQYF
TRBV6-2/TRBV6-3 | CASNEQSWADTQYF
TRBV6-1 | CASNGGVATTLHF
TRBV29-1 | CSVVGLAGIYEQYF
TRBV29-1 | CSVWDTGYEQYF
TRBV6-5 | CASSYSSGTARELFF